This T cell receptor beta chain came from a study of control samples from healthy donors and cancer patients. The table came from immunoSEQ multiplex PCR; TCRdb's copy has only in-frame clones and leaves some out. The table includes around 100,000 clones, approximately 90% detected once. CDR3 length: 15 residues. Looked up from germline, CDR1 is SGHVS and CDR2 is FQNEAQ. V was clipped by 3 bases and J by 0 bases, with 9 bases between them. The sequence was collected from a woman aged 70-85 years in good health. Sequenced material: blood. The gene calls are TRBV7-8 and TRBJ2-1; D uncertain. In nucleotides, the CDR3 is TGTGCCAGCAGCTTTCAGGTTGGCTCCTACAATGAGCAGTTCTTC. It translates to CASSFQVGSYNEQFF.